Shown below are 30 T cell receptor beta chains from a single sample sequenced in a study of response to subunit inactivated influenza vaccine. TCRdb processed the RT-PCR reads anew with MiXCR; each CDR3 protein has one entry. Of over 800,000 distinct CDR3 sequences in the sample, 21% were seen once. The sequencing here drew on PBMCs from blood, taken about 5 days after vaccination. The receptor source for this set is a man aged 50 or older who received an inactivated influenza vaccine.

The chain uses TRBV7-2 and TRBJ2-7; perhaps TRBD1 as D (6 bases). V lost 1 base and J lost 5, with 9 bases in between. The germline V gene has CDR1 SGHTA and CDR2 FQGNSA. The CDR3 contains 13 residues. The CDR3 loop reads CASSLVAGDEQYF. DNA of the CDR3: TGTGCCAGCAGCTTAGTAGCAGGGGACGAGCAGTACTTC.

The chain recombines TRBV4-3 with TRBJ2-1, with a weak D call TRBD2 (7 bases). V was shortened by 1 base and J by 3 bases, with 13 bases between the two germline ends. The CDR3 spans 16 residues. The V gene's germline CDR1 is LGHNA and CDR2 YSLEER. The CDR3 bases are TGCGCCAGCAGCCAAGTTTTAGGGGGGGACTACAATGAGCAGTTCTTC. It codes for CASSQVLGGDYNEQFF.

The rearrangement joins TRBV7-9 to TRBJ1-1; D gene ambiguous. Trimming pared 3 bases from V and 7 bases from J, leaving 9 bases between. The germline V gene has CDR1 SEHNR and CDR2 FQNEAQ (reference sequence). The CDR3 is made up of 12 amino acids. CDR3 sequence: CASSLGDHEAFF. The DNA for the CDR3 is TGTGCCAGCAGCTTGGGAGATCATGAAGCTTTCTTT.

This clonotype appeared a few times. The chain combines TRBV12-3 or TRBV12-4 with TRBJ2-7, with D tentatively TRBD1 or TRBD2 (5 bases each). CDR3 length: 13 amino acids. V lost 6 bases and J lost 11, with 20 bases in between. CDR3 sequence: CASSRTTGPRKYF. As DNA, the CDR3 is TGTGCCAGCAGCCGGACGACGGGGCCGAGGAAGTACTTC.

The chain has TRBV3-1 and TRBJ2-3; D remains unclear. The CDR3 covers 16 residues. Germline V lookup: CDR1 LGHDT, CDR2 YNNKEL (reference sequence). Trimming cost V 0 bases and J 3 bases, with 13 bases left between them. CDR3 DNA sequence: TGTGCCAGCAGCCAAGAGCTCCGGTGGCGAACAGATACGCAGTATTTT. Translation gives CASSQELRWRTDTQYF.

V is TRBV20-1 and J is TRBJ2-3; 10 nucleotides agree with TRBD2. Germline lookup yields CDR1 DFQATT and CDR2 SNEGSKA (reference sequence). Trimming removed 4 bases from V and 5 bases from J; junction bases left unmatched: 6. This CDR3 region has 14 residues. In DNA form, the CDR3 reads TGCAGTGCTATAGGGACTAGCGAGCTAGATACGCAGTATTTT. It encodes CSAIGTSELDTQYF.

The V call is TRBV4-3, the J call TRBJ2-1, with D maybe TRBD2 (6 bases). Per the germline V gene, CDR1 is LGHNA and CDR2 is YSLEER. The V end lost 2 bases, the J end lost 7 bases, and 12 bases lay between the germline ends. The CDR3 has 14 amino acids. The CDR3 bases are TGCGCCAGCAGCCAAAGGGACTGGGGAAATGAGCAGTTCTTC. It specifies CASSQRDWGNEQFF.

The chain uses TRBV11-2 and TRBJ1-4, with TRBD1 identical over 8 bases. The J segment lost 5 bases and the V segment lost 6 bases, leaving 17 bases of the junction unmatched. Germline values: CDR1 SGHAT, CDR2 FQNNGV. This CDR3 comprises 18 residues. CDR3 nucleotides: TGTGCCAGCAGACGCCCCGGGACAGGATTTCTAGGGAATGAAAAACTGTTTTTT. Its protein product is CASRRPGTGFLGNEKLFF.

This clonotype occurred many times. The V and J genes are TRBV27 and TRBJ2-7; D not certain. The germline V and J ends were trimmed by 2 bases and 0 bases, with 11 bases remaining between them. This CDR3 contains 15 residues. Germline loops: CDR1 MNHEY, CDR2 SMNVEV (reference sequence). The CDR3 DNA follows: TGTGCCAGCAGTTTAAGGCCCATCACCTCCTACGAGCAGTACTTC. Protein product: CASSLRPITSYEQYF.

Here the CDR3 DNA reads TGTGCCACCAGTGATTTAAACAGGGGCCACGAGCAGTACTTC. Its protein product is CATSDLNRGHEQYF. This chain links TRBV24-1 with TRBJ2-7, with 7 bases lining up with TRBD1. The CDR3 has 14 residues. V lost 1 base to trimming and J lost 5 bases; unmatched junction nucleotides: 4. Germline CDR1 is KGHDR and CDR2 is SFDVKD.

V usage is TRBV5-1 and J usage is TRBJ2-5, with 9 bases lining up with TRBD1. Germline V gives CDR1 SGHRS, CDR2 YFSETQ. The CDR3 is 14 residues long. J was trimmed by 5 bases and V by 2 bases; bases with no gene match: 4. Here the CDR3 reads CASSFGDRVETQYF. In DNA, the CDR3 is TGCGCCAGCAGCTTCGGGGACAGGGTGGAGACCCAGTACTTC.

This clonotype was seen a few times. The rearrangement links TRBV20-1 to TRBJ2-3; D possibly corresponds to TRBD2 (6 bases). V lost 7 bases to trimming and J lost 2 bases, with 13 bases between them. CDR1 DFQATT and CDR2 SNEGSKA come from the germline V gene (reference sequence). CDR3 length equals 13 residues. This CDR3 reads CSVPGVDTDTQYF. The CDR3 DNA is TGCAGTGTTCCGGGAGTTGACACAGATACGCAGTATTTT.

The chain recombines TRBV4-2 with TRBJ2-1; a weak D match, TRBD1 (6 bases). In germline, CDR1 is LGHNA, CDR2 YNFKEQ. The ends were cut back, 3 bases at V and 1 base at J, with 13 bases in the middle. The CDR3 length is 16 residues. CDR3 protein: CASSHLGQNSYNEQFF. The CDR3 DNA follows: TGTGCCAGCAGCCACCTCGGACAGAATTCCTACAATGAGCAGTTCTTC.

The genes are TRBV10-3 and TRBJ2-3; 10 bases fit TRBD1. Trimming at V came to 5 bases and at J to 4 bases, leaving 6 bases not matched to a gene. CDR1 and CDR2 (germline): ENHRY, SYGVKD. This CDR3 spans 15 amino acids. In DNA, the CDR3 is TGTGCCATCAGTCCCGGGACAGGGGTCCCAGATACGCAGTATTTT. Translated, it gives CAISPGTGVPDTQYF.

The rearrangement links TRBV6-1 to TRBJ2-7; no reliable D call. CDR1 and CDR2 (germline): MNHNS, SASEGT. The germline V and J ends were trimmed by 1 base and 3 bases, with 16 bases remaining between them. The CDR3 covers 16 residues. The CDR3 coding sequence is TGTGCCAGCAGTGAAGTTTATCCGGACCAACGCTACGAGCAGTACTTC. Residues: CASSEVYPDQRYEQYF.

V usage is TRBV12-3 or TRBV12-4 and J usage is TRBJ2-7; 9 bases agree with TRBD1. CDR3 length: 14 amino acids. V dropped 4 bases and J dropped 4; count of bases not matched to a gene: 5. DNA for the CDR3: TGTGCCAGCAGTTCGGGACAGGGCGAGTACGAGCAGTACTTC. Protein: CASSSGQGEYEQYF.

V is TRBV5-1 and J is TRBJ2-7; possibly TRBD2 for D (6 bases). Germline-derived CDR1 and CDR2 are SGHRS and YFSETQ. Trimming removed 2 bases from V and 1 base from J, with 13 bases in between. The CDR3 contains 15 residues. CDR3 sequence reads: CASSFGNGGSYEQYF. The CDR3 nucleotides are TGCGCCAGCAGCTTCGGCAATGGGGGGTCCTACGAGCAGTACTTC.

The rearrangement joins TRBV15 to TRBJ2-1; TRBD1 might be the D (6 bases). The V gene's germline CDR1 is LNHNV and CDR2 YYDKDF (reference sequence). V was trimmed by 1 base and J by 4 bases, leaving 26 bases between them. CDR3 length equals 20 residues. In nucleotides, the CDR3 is TGTGCCACCAGCAGAGGGGGACAAGGAACCCCGGTTGGCCAGTACAATGAGCAGTTCTTC. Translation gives CATSRGGQGTPVGQYNEQFF. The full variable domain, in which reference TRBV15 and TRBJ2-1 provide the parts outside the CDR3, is DAMVIQNPRYQVTQFGKPVTLSCSQTLNHNVMYWYQQKSSQAPKLLFHYYDKDFNNEADTPDNFQSRRPNTSFCFLDIRSPGLGDTAMYLCATSRGGQGTPVGQYNEQFFGPGTRLTVL.

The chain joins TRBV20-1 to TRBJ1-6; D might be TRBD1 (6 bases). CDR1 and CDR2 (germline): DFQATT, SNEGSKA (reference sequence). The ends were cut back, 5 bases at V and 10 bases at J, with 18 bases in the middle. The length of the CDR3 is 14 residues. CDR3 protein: CSALRGRPRSPLHF. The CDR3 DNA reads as TGCAGTGCTTTGAGGGGGAGACCCAGGTCACCCCTCCACTTT.

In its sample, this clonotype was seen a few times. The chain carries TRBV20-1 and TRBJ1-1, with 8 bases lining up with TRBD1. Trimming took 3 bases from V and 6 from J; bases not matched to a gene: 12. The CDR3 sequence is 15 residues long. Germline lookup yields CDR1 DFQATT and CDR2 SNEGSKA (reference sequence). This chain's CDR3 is CSASWGQEGLSEAFF. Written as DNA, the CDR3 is TGCAGTGCTAGTTGGGGACAGGAGGGTCTCTCTGAAGCTTTCTTT.

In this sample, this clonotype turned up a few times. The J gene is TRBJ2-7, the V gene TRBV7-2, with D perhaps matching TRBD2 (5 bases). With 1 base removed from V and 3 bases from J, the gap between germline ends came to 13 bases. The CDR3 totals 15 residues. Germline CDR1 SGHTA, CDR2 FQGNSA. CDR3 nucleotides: TGTGCCAGCAGCTTAGTTCCTAGCCGAAGCTACGAGCAGTACTTC. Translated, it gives CASSLVPSRSYEQYF. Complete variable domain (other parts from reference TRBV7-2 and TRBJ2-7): GAGVSQSPSNKVTEKGKDVELRCDPISGHTALYWYRQSLGQGLEFLIYFQGNSAPDKSGLPSDRFSAERTGGSVSTLTIQRTQQEDSAVYLCASSLVPSRSYEQYFGPGTRLTVT.

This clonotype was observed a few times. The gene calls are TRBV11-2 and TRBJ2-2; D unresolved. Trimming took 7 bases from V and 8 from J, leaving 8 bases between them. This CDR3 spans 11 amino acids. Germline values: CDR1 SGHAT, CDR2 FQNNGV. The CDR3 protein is CASTGLGELFF. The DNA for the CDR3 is TGTGCCAGCACTGGCCTAGGGGAGCTGTTTTTT.

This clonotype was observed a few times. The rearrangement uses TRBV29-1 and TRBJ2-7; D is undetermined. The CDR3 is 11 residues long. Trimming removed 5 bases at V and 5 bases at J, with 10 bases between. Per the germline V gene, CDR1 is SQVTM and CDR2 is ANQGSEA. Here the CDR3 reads CSVSRYDEQYF. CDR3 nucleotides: TGCAGCGTTAGCCGGTACGACGAGCAGTACTTC.

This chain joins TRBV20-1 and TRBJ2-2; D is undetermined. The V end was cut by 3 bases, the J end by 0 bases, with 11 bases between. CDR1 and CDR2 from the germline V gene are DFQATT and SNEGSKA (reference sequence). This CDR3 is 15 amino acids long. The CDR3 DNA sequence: TGCAGTGCTAGGGGTCACAGCGCGAACACCGGGGAGCTGTTTTTT. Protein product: CSARGHSANTGELFF.

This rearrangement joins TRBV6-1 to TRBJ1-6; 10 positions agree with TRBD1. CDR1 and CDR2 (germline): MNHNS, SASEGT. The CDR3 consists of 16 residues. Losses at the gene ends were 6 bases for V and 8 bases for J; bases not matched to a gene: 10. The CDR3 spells CASSAMPGTGDSPLHF. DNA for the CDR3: TGTGCCAGCAGCGCGATGCCTGGGACAGGGGATTCACCCCTCCACTTT.

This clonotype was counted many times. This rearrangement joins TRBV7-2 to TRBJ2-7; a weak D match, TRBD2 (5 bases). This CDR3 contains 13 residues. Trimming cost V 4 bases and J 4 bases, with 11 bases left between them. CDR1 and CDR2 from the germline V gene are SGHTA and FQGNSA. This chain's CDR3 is CASSSREGYEQYF. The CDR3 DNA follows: TGTGCCAGCAGCTCCCGGGAAGGGTACGAGCAGTACTTC.

The CDR3 DNA is TGTGCCAGCAGCTTGAGCCCCACTAGCGGGAGCAATGAGCAGTTCTTC. Translated, it gives CASSLSPTSGSNEQFF. V gene TRBV7-3 combines with J gene TRBJ2-1; 11 bases line up with TRBD2. The CDR3 extends over 16 amino acids. V trimming: 3 bases; J trimming: 6 bases; junction bases outside the gene matches: 7. Germline CDR1 and CDR2: SGHTA and FQGTGA.

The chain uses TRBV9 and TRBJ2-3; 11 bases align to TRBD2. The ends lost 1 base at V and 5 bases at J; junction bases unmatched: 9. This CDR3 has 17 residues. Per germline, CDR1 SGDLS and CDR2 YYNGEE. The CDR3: CASSVQVAGGRGDTQYF. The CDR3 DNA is TGTGCCAGCAGCGTACAGGTAGCGGGAGGGAGGGGAGATACGCAGTATTTT.

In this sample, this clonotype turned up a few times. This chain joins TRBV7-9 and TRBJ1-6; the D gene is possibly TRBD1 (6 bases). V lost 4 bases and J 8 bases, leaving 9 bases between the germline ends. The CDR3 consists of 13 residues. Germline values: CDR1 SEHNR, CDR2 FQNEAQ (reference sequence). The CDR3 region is CASSYNRDSPLHF. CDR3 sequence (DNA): TGTGCCAGCAGCTACAACAGGGATTCACCCCTCCACTTT.

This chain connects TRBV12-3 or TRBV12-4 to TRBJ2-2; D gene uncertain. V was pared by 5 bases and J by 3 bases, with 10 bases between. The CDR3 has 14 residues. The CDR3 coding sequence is TGTGCCAGCAGTCCACAAGGCCACACCGGGGAGCTGTTTTTT. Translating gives CASSPQGHTGELFF.